Sequencing of this T cell receptor (beta chain) was carried out in a study of regulatory T cells in long-lasting Graves disease. Time point in this sample: newly diagnosed GD, antithyroid drugs for less than 3 months. There was RNA extracted from PBMCs, and the TCR library was made from it. Doctors identified Graves' disease using the American Thyroid Association guidelines. Construction of the TCR beta libraries employed iRepertoire HTBI primers in conjunction with Arm-PCR of CDR3 regions. The authors' processing: Among the samples, some 68 TRBV and 14 TRBJ segments were identified. Via MiXCR, TCRdb re-called the multiplex PCR reads, giving one row per CDR3 protein. V and J calls and clone size were set by TCRdb, not the authors. The sample has over 450,000 distinct CDR3 sequences, about 12% seen once. Germline values: CDR1 DFQATT, CDR2 SNEGSKA (reference sequence). V was clipped by 0 bases and J by 0 bases, with 11 bases between them. The CDR3 length is 15 residues.

At least ten counts were recorded for this clonotype. The sample was also linked to a second study, of T cells in Graves' hyperthyroidism and ophthalmopathy. That source reports: HTBI primers were the set used in a first-round RT-PCR of the TCR CDR3.

The clonotype comes from a woman in her 30s with Graves disease. Sequences were derived from peripheral blood mononuclear cells (PBMCs), sampled at new diagnosis, from a patient treated with antithyroid drugs. The V and J genes are TRBV20-1 and TRBJ1-2, with D hard to call. The CDR3: CSAREPRRPNYGYTF. The CDR3 nucleotides are TGCAGTGCTAGAGAGCCCCGAAGACCTAACTATGGCTACACCTTC.